This TCR beta chain was sequenced for a study of cytomegalovirus exposure and HLA in healthy donors. Study overall: Inside one of the first data releases sat tens of millions of unique TCRs taken from HLA-typed donors.

Study-wide findings and caveats: The sole available immune exposure information was CMV serostatus. In a later analysis, an Asian-associated ancestry cluster reportedly showed fewer N-insertions than the roughly 700-donor mean.

This clone turned up a few times. As yet, its antigen is unknown. The CDR3 spans 19 residues. Germline V lookup: CDR1 SGHRS, CDR2 YFSETQ. Trimming took 4 bases from V and 3 from J; bases not matched to a gene: 17. The PCR made use of 60 Vbeta and 13 Jbeta primers. Sequencing used immunoSEQ multiplex PCR; TCRdb keeps in-frame clones, though not all of them. The sample records some 130,000 clones, 75% being singletons. Material: PBMCs. This sequence originates from a man aged 25 to 45 in good health and CMV-seronegative. V is TRBV5-1 and J is TRBJ1-4; 8 bases are a match to TRBD1. The CDR3, as DNA: TGCGCCAGCAGCCTCGGGACAGGACAGGGTCTGTATTCTAATGAAAAACTGTTTTTT. Translating gives CASSLGTGQGLYSNEKLFF.